Below are 17 T cell receptor beta chains sequenced from a single sample in a study of blood T cell repertoires in COVID-19. Clones were sequenced by immunoSEQ multiplex PCR, and TCRdb holds only the in-frame ones, with some missing. The sample contains approximately 61,000 clones, more than 65% of which appear only once. Input material: peripheral blood. The receptors shown here come from a woman in her 70s with acute or convalescent COVID-19.

This chain links TRBV24-1 with TRBJ1-2; 10 bases line up with TRBD1. The CDR3 has 15 residues. The germline CDR1 and CDR2 sequences are KGHDR and SFDVKD. V was clipped by 12 bases and J by 5 bases; unmatched bases: 14. The CDR3 sequence is CAASGTGVGDYGYTF. The CDR3 coding sequence is TGTGCCGCCTCCGGGACAGGGGTGGGAGATTATGGCTACACCTTC.

This rearrangement joins TRBV7-8 to TRBJ2-2; TRBD1 is a possible D gene (6 bases). Between the trimmed V and J ends, which lost 8 bases and 4 bases, there was a span of 17 bases. The germline V gene encodes CDR1 SGHVS and CDR2 FQNEAQ. This CDR3 is 15 amino acids long. The CDR3 DNA sequence: TGTGCCAGCGCCAGGAGGCGGACAGTCACCGGGGAGCTGTTTTTT. It yields the protein CASARRRTVTGELFF. The full variable domain, with the rest looked up from reference TRBV7-8 and TRBJ2-2, is GAGVSQSPRYKVAKRGQDVALRCDPISGHVSLFWYQQALGQGPEFLTYFQNEAQLDKSGLPSDRFFAERPEGSVSTLKIQRTQQEDSAVYLCASARRRTVTGELFFGEGSRLTVL.

The CDR3 sequence: CASSSSRSANEKLFF. The CDR3 region has the DNA TGTGCCAGCAGTTCAAGTCGTTCGGCTAATGAAAAACTGTTTTTT. J is TRBJ1-4 and V is TRBV28; no clear D. CDR1 MDHEN and CDR2 SYDVKM come from the germline V gene. Trimming pared 4 bases from V and 3 bases from J, leaving 12 bases between. The CDR3 extends over 15 amino acids. Supplemented by reference TRBV28 and TRBJ1-4, the full variable domain reads DVKVTQSSRYLVKRTGEKVFLECVQDMDHENMFWYRQDPGLGLRLIYFSYDVKMKEKGDIPEGYSVSREKKERFSLILESASTNQTSMYLCASSSSRSANEKLFFGSGTQLSVL.

This chain uses TRBV9 with TRBJ2-3; D is undetermined. The CDR3 is made up of 14 amino acids. Trimming pared 4 bases from V and 6 bases from J, leaving 15 bases between. Germline-derived CDR1 and CDR2 are SGDLS and YYNGEE. The chain's CDR3 is CASSSYSLRDTQYF. CDR3 sequence (DNA): TGTGCCAGCAGCTCTTACTCCTTGAGGGATACGCAGTATTTT. Full variable domain (outside the CDR3, taken from reference TRBV9 and TRBJ2-3): DSGVTQTPKHLITATGQRVTLRCSPRSGDLSVYWYQQSLDQGLQFLIQYYNGEERAKGNILERFSAQQFPDLHSELNLSSLELGDSALYFCASSSYSLRDTQYFGPGTRLTVL.

A single count supports this clone. This rearrangement joins TRBV27 to TRBJ2-7; 10 bases align to TRBD1. Trimming cost V 3 bases and J 5 bases; bases outside gene matches: 13. Per the germline V gene, CDR1 is MNHEY and CDR2 is SMNVEV (reference sequence). This CDR3 region has 17 residues. The CDR3 spells CASSLLGLSTGGHEQYF. The CDR3 bases are TGTGCCAGCAGTTTGCTCGGCCTCTCGACAGGGGGCCACGAGCAGTACTTC.

V usage is TRBV29-1 and J usage is TRBJ2-5; 14 bases match TRBD2. The CDR3 is made up of 17 amino acids. The V gene end was trimmed by 6 bases and the J gene end by 2 bases; junction bases not matched to a gene: 11. Germline CDR1 is SQVTM and CDR2 is ANQGSEA. The CDR3 sequence: CSVGPKGLAGGQETQYF. The CDR3, as DNA: TGCAGCGTGGGACCCAAAGGACTAGCGGGGGGTCAAGAGACCCAGTACTTC.

The chain uses TRBV19 and TRBJ1-2; 10 bases agree with TRBD1. V shed 7 bases, J shed 7 bases, and the junction held 9 bases outside the gene matches. This CDR3 is 14 amino acids long. Germline V gives CDR1 LNHDA, CDR2 SQIVND (reference sequence). CDR3 sequence: CASNSGTGAIGYTF. The DNA of the CDR3 is TGTGCCAGTAATTCCGGGACAGGGGCGATTGGCTACACCTTC.

This chain connects TRBV10-1 to TRBJ2-3, with 9 positions matching TRBD2. The germline V gene has CDR1 WNHNN and CDR2 SYGVQD (reference sequence). J gave up 3 bases and V 10 bases, and 8 bases lay outside the gene matches. The CDR3 is 14 residues long. The CDR3 sequence: CATQKRGETDTQYF. In DNA form, the CDR3 reads TGCGCCACCCAGAAGCGGGGGGAAACAGATACGCAGTATTTT.

This chain connects TRBV24-1 to TRBJ1-2; 9 bases agree with TRBD1. The trim removed 9 bases at V and 3 bases at J, leaving 4 bases unmatched. The CDR3 sequence is 13 residues long. Germline loops: CDR1 KGHDR, CDR2 SFDVKD. CDR3 amino acids: CATQQGADYGYTF. Here the CDR3 DNA reads TGTGCCACCCAACAGGGGGCGGACTATGGCTACACCTTC.

The chain has TRBV30 and TRBJ2-7, with a possible D match to TRBD1 (5 bases). Germline values: CDR1 GTSNPN, CDR2 SVGIG (reference sequence). Deletions cut 0 bases from V and 2 bases from J, with 14 bases between. This CDR3 is built from 15 residues. The CDR3 region is CAWSVRAGLAYEQYF. For the CDR3, the DNA is TGTGCCTGGAGTGTAAGGGCAGGGTTGGCCTACGAGCAGTACTTC.

In the case of this clone: One end of the junction varies from germline; a read error may be responsible. The chain recombines TRBV19 with TRBJ1-6; no firm D call. CDR3 length: 13 amino acids. Per germline, CDR1 LNHDA and CDR2 SQIVND (reference sequence). The CDR3 spells CASSKRSGMSFGF. Here the CDR3 DNA reads TGTGCCAGTAGTAAACGATCCGGGATGTCCTTCGGGTTT.

The chain's CDR3 is CASSLRLAGDGTQYF. CDR3 DNA sequence: TGTGCCAGCAGCTTAAGACTAGCTGGGGATGGGACCCAGTACTTC. The J gene is TRBJ2-5, the V gene TRBV5-4; 7 positions agree with TRBD2. CDR3 size: 15 residues. Germline V lookup: CDR1 SGHNT, CDR2 YYREEE (reference sequence). The V segment lost 2 bases and the J segment 7 bases; nucleotides outside the gene matches: 11.

The chain has TRBV6-6 and TRBJ2-3; D is perhaps TRBD2 (5 bases). V lost 5 bases, J lost 7 bases, and 7 bases lay in between. CDR1 is MNHNY, CDR2 SVGAGI, per germline (reference sequence). The CDR3 is 11 residues long. The CDR3 DNA follows: TGTGCCAGCAGTCGACTAAATACGCAGTATTTT. This encodes CASSRLNTQYF.

The CDR3 DNA reads TGCGCCAGCAGCTTGGCGGACATTCCTTCCTACGAGCAGTACTTC. This translates into CASSLADIPSYEQYF. The J gene is TRBJ2-7, the V gene TRBV5-1, with D perhaps matching TRBD1 (5 bases). The V and J ends lost 0 bases and 1 base respectively, with 11 bases between them. The germline V gene has CDR1 SGHRS and CDR2 YFSETQ. This CDR3 contains 15 residues.

This chain links TRBV6-6 with TRBJ2-7, with a weak D call TRBD1 (6 bases). CDR3 length: 12 residues. The V end lost 6 bases, the J end lost 7 bases, and 13 bases lay between the germline ends. The germline V gene has CDR1 MNHNY and CDR2 SVGAGI (reference sequence). CDR3 sequence (DNA): TGTGCCAGCAGCCTTACAGGGAGTGAGCAGTACTTC. This encodes CASSLTGSEQYF.

This chain joins TRBV7-9 and TRBJ1-3; D may be TRBD1 (6 bases). The germline V gene encodes CDR1 SEHNR and CDR2 FQNEAQ (reference sequence). This CDR3 contains 14 residues. Trimming left V 2 bases short and J 7 bases short, with 12 bases between. The CDR3 is CASSLTQGRNTIYF. In DNA, the CDR3 is TGTGCCAGCAGCTTAACACAGGGCAGGAACACCATATATTTT. The entire variable domain, with the rest obtained from reference TRBV7-9 and TRBJ1-3, is as follows: DTGVSQNPRHKITKRGQNVTFRCDPISEHNRLYWYRQTLGQGPEFLTYFQNEAQLEKSRLLSDRFSAERPKGSFSTLEIQRTEQGDSAMYLCASSLTQGRNTIYFGEGSWLTVV.

Note on this clone: This CDR3 is also generated by other DNA sequences in the sample. The chain has TRBV6-4 and TRBJ2-5; 12 bases are a match to TRBD1. Germline V gene data show CDR1 as MRHNA and CDR2 as SNTAGT. The CDR3 length is 16 residues. Unmatched junction bases numbered 10, after V lost 8 bases and J lost 3 bases. Written as DNA, the CDR3 is TGTGCCAGCGGATACCGGGACAGGGGGCGGGAAGAGACCCAGTACTTC. It yields the protein CASGYRDRGREETQYF.